This record concerns one TCR beta chain sequence. Looked up from germline, CDR1 is SGHDT and CDR2 is YYEEEE. The J segment lost 7 bases and the V segment lost 3 bases, leaving 11 bases of the junction unmatched. This CDR3 is 15 amino acids long. The entry originates in a study of blood T cell repertoires in COVID-19. Data came from immunoSEQ multiplex PCR; TCRdb stores just in-frame clones and leaves some out. The data contain more than 250,000 clones, 75% to 85% of them seen just once; the ten biggest clones take up less than 6.5%. The clonotype was recovered from a man aged 45-60 years with active or convalescent COVID-19. The sequencing input was peripheral blood. The J gene is TRBJ1-2, the V gene TRBV5-6, with 8 bases fitting TRBD1. CDR3 protein: CASSWPGQGLFGYTF. Written as DNA, the CDR3 is TGTGCCAGCAGCTGGCCTGGACAGGGCCTCTTTGGCTACACCTTC.